Listed below are T cell receptor beta chains from one sample, sequenced in a study of blood T cell repertoires in COVID-19. TCRdb's table, derived via immunoSEQ multiplex PCR, lists solely in-frame clones and lacks some. The sample includes 650,000 to 800,000 clones, approximately 90% seen only once; the top ten take over 0.2%. Sequenced input: peripheral blood. The source is a woman aged 18 to 35 with acute or convalescent COVID-19. CDR3s include the opening cysteine and the closing phenylalanine or tryptophan. A D gene is named only where the DNA matches it firmly. A clone size is listed for some rows: how often the clone was seen (once, few, many), or a class if it is expanded.

J gene	D gene	clone size	V gene	CDR3 DNA	CDR3 protein
TRBJ1-1	.	few	TRBV6-2/TRBV6-3	TGTGCCAGCAGTTATTCCAACATGAACACTGAAGCTTTCTTT	CASSYSNMNTEAFF
TRBJ1-6	TRBD1	.	TRBV2	TGTGCCAGCCACCGGGACAGTTATTCACCCCTCCACTTT	CASHRDSYSPLHF
TRBJ2-1	TRBD2	.	TRBV9	TGTGCCAGCAGCGTAGGAATAGCGGGCCTCTACAATGAGCAGTTCTTC	CASSVGIAGLYNEQFF
TRBJ1-1	.	.	TRBV6-5	TGTGCCAGCAGTAGGGGGAGGGGACAAACTGAAGCTTTCTTT	CASSRGRGQTEAFF
TRBJ2-7	TRBD2	.	TRBV4-1	TGCGCCAGCAGCCAAGGGGGACTAGCGGTTTCCTACGAGCAGTACTTC	CASSQGGLAVSYEQYF
TRBJ1-5	TRBD1	.	TRBV9	TGTGCCAGCAGCTCAGGACAGGAGCTAGGGCCCCAGCATTTT	CASSSGQELGPQHF
TRBJ1-5	.	once	TRBV6-5	TGTGCCAGCAGTCTCGGACATTCTCAGCCCCAGCATTTT	CASSLGHSQPQHF
TRBJ2-3	.	.	TRBV24-1	TGTGCCACCAGTGATTTATTCCATGGAGGGCCAGATACGCAGTATTTT	CATSDLFHGGPDTQYF
TRBJ1-3	.	.	TRBV3-1/TRBV3-2	TGTGCCAGCAGCCAAGCAGGAAACTCTGGAAACACCATATATTTT	CASSQAGNSGNTIYF
TRBJ1-2	.	.	TRBV12-3/TRBV12-4	TGTGCCAGCAGTTTCGGGGGTTTCGGCTACACCTTC	CASSFGGFGYTF
TRBJ1-5	TRBD1	.	TRBV5-5	TGTGCCAGCAGCTCGAGAGGTTCAGGGGGCCATTTTCAGCCCCAGCATTTT	CASSSRGSGGHFQPQHF
TRBJ2-3	TRBD2	.	TRBV6-2/TRBV6-3	TGTGCCAGCAGCCCCTTCCTAGCGGGGAGCTTAACAGATACGCAGTATTTT	CASSPFLAGSLTDTQYF
TRBJ1-2	.	few	TRBV5-1	TGCGCCAGCAGCTTGAGGGGGAACTACACCTTC	CASSLRGNYTF
TRBJ1-1	TRBD1	.	TRBV4-1	TGCGCCAGCAGCCACGAGGGGGCCGGAGGCAGGTTCACTGAAGCTTTCTTT	CASSHEGAGGRFTEAFF
TRBJ2-7	.	.	TRBV11-3	TGTGCCAGCAGCTTAGATAGAGACGGGGGATCCAATACCTACGAGCAGTACTTC	CASSLDRDGGSNTYEQYF
TRBJ1-6	.	once	TRBV7-2	TGTGCCAGCAGCTTAGGGCCAGAAATTCATTCACCCCTCCACTTT	CASSLGPEIHSPLHF
TRBJ2-1	TRBD1	.	TRBV6-5	TGTGCCAGCAGGGCGACAGGGTGGGGGAATGAGCAGTTCTTC	CASRATGWGNEQFF
TRBJ2-2	.	.	TRBV6-6	TGTGCCAGCAGCCGCGGACAGACTAACACCGGGGAGCTGTTTTTT	CASSRGQTNTGELFF
TRBJ1-5	.	.	TRBV7-2	TGTGCCAGCAGATTCCGGCAGGGAGGTCAGCCCCAGCATTTT	CASRFRQGGQPQHF
TRBJ1-5	TRBD1	few	TRBV9	TGTGCCAGCAGCGCTACAGGGGATCAGCCCCAGCATTTT	CASSATGDQPQHF
TRBJ1-3	.	.	TRBV7-9	TGTGCCAGCGCCCCCTCCCAGGGGATTATCCTGGTTGCTGGAAACACCATATATTTT	CASAPSQGIILVAGNTIYF
TRBJ2-1	TRBD1	.	TRBV2	TGTGCCAGCAGTGTAGGACAGGGACCTTACAATGAGCAGTTCTTC	CASSVGQGPYNEQFF
TRBJ1-4	.	.	TRBV2	TGTGCCAGCAGGCGAAACAGGGACACTAATGAAAAACTGTTTTTT	CASRRNRDTNEKLFF
TRBJ1-2	.	.	TRBV6-5	TGTGCCAGCAGTTACAGTACACGTCACGGCTACACCTTC	CASSYSTRHGYTF
TRBJ1-3	TRBD1	.	TRBV28	TGTGCCAGCAGTTTGCCGGGACAGAGCTCTGGAAACACCATATATTTT	CASSLPGQSSGNTIYF
TRBJ1-6	TRBD1	.	TRBV7-2	TGTGCCAGCAGCCCAGACAGGGCTTCACCCCTCCACTTT	CASSPDRASPLHF
TRBJ2-7	TRBD2	.	TRBV9	TGTGCCAGCAGCGTAGGACTAGCGGGGGGATCATCCTACGAGCAGTACTTC	CASSVGLAGGSSYEQYF
TRBJ2-1	TRBD2	.	TRBV29-1	TGCAGCGTCTTCACCGGGGGGGGGAAATTCACCTACAATGAGCAGTTCTTC	CSVFTGGGKFTYNEQFF
TRBJ2-1	TRBD1	.	TRBV9	TGTGCCAGCAGCGTAGCTGGTGACAGGGTCGGGGATGAGCAGTTCTTC	CASSVAGDRVGDEQFF
TRBJ2-2	.	.	TRBV6-4	TGTGCCAGCAGTGATGGACAGCCCGGGGAGCTGTTTTTT	CASSDGQPGELFF
TRBJ2-2	TRBD1	.	TRBV19	TGTGCCAGTAGAGCGTACAGGGGATATGGGGAGCTGTTTTTT	CASRAYRGYGELFF
TRBJ1-2	.	.	TRBV9	TGTGCCAGCAGCGTAGACAGGGATTTGTATGGCTACACCTTC	CASSVDRDLYGYTF
TRBJ1-2	TRBD1	few	TRBV18	TGTGCCAGCTCAGCGCAGACAGGGGACACCTATGGCTACACCTTC	CASSAQTGDTYGYTF
TRBJ2-3	.	.	TRBV7-3	TGTGCCAGCAGCTTAGCGGGCGGGGAGACAGATACGCAGTATTTT	CASSLAGGETDTQYF
TRBJ1-1	TRBD1	.	TRBV9	TGTGCCAGCAGCGTAGGACAGGGGGTCATGAACACTGAAGCTTTCTTT	CASSVGQGVMNTEAFF
TRBJ1-2	TRBD1	.	TRBV9	TGTGCCAGCAGCGACACAGGGGGCTTCTATGGCTACACCTTC	CASSDTGGFYGYTF
TRBJ1-2	.	.	TRBV7-2	TGTGCCAGCAGCTTATACGGGATAGCTAACTATGGCTACACCTTC	CASSLYGIANYGYTF
TRBJ1-1	.	.	TRBV5-6	TGTGCCAGCAGCCCCCGAGTAGAAATGAACACTGAAGCTTTCTTT	CASSPRVEMNTEAFF
TRBJ1-5	.	.	TRBV2	TGTGCCAGCAGTGGTAGGGGAAATAGCAATCAGCCCCAGCATTTT	CASSGRGNSNQPQHF
TRBJ2-4	.	.	TRBV19	TGTGCCAGTAGTATAGGATCAGTCCAGACCAAAAACATTCAGTACTTC	CASSIGSVQTKNIQYF
TRBJ1-5	.	.	TRBV28	TGTGCCAGCAGTATCAGGGATTGGTACGATCGCAATCAGCCCCAGCATTTT	CASSIRDWYDRNQPQHF
TRBJ1-1	TRBD1	.	TRBV4-3	TGCGCCAGCAGCCAAGTGGTCCCCCAGGGGGCTGAAGCTTTCTTT	CASSQVVPQGAEAFF
TRBJ2-2	TRBD2	.	TRBV9	TGTGCCAGCAGCGCGACTAGCGGGGGAGCTTCGAACACCGGGGAGCTGTTTTTT	CASSATSGGASNTGELFF
TRBJ2-7	.	.	TRBV5-1	TGCGCCAGCAGCTCGCCGGGTCGATACGAGCAGTACTTC	CASSSPGRYEQYF
TRBJ1-4	.	many	TRBV30	TGTGCCTGGAGTGTTTCCGGGACACATAATGAAAAACTGTTTTTT	CAWSVSGTHNEKLFF
TRBJ2-2	.	.	TRBV11-3	TGTGCCAGCGGAAACACTGCGCCGGGCACCGGGGAGCTGTTTTTT	CASGNTAPGTGELFF
TRBJ1-2	TRBD1	.	TRBV11-2	TGTGCCAGCAGCCTCGACAGGGGTGGGGGCTACACCTTC	CASSLDRGGGYTF
TRBJ2-7	TRBD1	.	TRBV30	TGTGCCTGGAGTAATCGGGACAGACAGTACTTC	CAWSNRDRQYF